This T cell receptor (beta chain) was captured in a study of T cells expressing NK-cell markers. The study's findings and limits: Roughly 6 donors had dominant NKG2C+ clonotypes that comprised roughly 1.0-8% of their CD8+ T cells.

Germline CDR1 and CDR2: MNHEY and SVGEGT. This CDR3 has 13 amino acids. TCRdb reanalyzed the 5' RACE reads and collapses them to one entry per CDR3 protein, without DNA. This table lists 550,000 to 600,000 distinct CDR3 sequences. A remark on this clonotype: Its cognate antigen is unknown.

This TCR was sampled from a man aged 18-30 years in good health. This chain joins TRBV6-2 or TRBV6-3 and TRBJ2-2; the D call of TRBD2 rests on TCRdb alone, since no DNA is present to check it. The sample consisted of blood T cells: a sorted CD56 or NKG2C T cell subset, CD4+ or CD8+ T cells, or bulk PBMC T cells (not recorded which). Here the CDR3 reads CASRTSGTGELFF.